The present TCR beta chain was sequenced within a study of shared clonotypes between healthy human individuals. Germline V gene data show CDR1 as LNHDA and CDR2 as SQIVND (reference sequence). V lost 5 bases and J lost 10, with 14 bases in between. The CDR3 is 13 amino acids. Unsorted PBMC DNA sequencing spanned ten immunoSEQ deep assay plates. Authors' analysis steps: Filtering of immunoSEQ junctional sequences could not match full-length read filtering. TCRdb's table, derived via immunoSEQ multiplex PCR, lists solely in-frame clones and lacks some. That table furnishes V, J and clone size, whereas the DNA furnished D and trimming. In the table there are 400,000 to 600,000 clones, nearly 80% of which are singletons. This clone was found a few times. Its antigen is currently unknown. The sample has other DNA sequences that encode this CDR3 too. Study-wide points: Blood was the only sampled material, and tissue repertoires likely differ.

The V call is TRBV19, the J call TRBJ1-4; D possibly corresponds to TRBD1 (5 bases). The specimen sequenced was PBMCs. The source of this sequence is a woman in her thirties or forties in good health. Some clones in this sample may be carry-over from other donors' samples. CDR3 DNA sequence: TGTGCCAGTAGTCCATACAGGAGCGGAAAACTGTTTTTT. Translation: CASSPYRSGKLFF.